The next 30 T cell receptor beta chains were all read from a single sample in a study of blood T cell repertoires in COVID-19. TCRdb's copy holds only in-frame clones and misses some; the assay was immunoSEQ multiplex PCR. The sample holds about 530,000 clones, less than 90% seen once. Sequenced input: peripheral blood. The receptors stem from a woman between 50 and 59 years old with COVID-19, enrolled during active disease.

The gene calls are TRBV7-9 and TRBJ1-4, with D unclear. The CDR3 loop spans 11 amino acids. Germline values: CDR1 SEHNR, CDR2 FQNEAQ (reference sequence). Trimming took off 5 bases at V and 4 bases at J, with 2 bases between the two ends. This CDR3 reads CASSHNEKLFF. CDR3 nucleotides: TGTGCCAGCAGCCATAATGAAAAACTGTTTTTT.

The chain couples TRBV19 to TRBJ1-3; the match to TRBD1 covers 9 bases. The germline V gene encodes CDR1 LNHDA and CDR2 SQIVND (reference sequence). The V and J ends lost 8 bases and 4 bases, in that order; junction bases with no gene match: 6. The CDR3 contains 14 residues. The CDR3, as DNA: TGTGCCAGTGAAACAGGGGGCCTCGGAAACACCATATATTTT. It yields the protein CASETGGLGNTIYF.

The CDR3 loop is CASRVSGGTYEQYF. The CDR3 DNA follows: TGCGCCAGCAGAGTTAGCGGGGGCACCTACGAGCAGTACTTC. The gene calls are TRBV5-1 and TRBJ2-7; TRBD2 agrees at 9 bases. The V gene end was trimmed by 5 bases and the J gene end by 2 bases; junction bases not matched to a gene: 5. Germline lookup yields CDR1 SGHRS and CDR2 YFSETQ. The CDR3 has 14 residues.

V usage is TRBV6-5 and J usage is TRBJ1-5, with D possibly matching TRBD1 (5 bases). The germline V gene encodes CDR1 MNHEY and CDR2 SVGAGI. V lost 5 bases and J lost 3, with 14 bases in between. The CDR3 is made up of 15 amino acids. The CDR3 sequence: CASSPDQGPNQPQHF. The CDR3 DNA reads as TGTGCCAGCAGTCCGGATCAGGGTCCCAATCAGCCCCAGCATTTT.

The V and J genes are TRBV5-1 and TRBJ1-1, with 8 bases fitting TRBD1. Germline V gene lookup returns CDR1 SGHRS and CDR2 YFSETQ. This CDR3 region has 16 residues. Trimming cost V 0 bases and J 0 bases; bases outside gene matches: 4. The CDR3 DNA follows: TGCGCCAGCAGCTTGGGGACAGGGAGGTTGAACACTGAAGCTTTCTTT. Its protein is CASSLGTGRLNTEAFF.

The chain uses TRBV19 and TRBJ2-7, with D possibly TRBD1 on 5 matching bases. The length of the CDR3 is 11 residues. Trimming left V 9 bases short and J 5 bases short, with 11 bases between. Germline-derived CDR1 and CDR2 are LNHDA and SQIVND (reference sequence). CDR3 amino acids: CASSGNNEQYF. The CDR3 nucleotides read TGTGCCAGCTCAGGGAATAACGAGCAGTACTTC.

The chain uses TRBV19 and TRBJ2-2; D is possibly TRBD2 (6 bases). The V gene's germline CDR1 is LNHDA and CDR2 SQIVND (reference sequence). This CDR3 is built from 14 residues. Trimming cost V 5 bases and J 4 bases, with 11 bases left between them. The CDR3 DNA is TGTGCCAGTAGTTTTTCCGGGAGCACCGGGGAGCTGTTTTTT. Translating gives CASSFSGSTGELFF.

The chain combines TRBV27 with TRBJ1-1; 7 nucleotides align to TRBD1. Looked up from germline, CDR1 is MNHEY and CDR2 is SMNVEV (reference sequence). V lost 8 bases and J lost 0; bases outside the gene matches: 3. This CDR3 has 13 residues. CDR3 DNA sequence: TGTGCCAGCCGACAGGGCATGAACACTGAAGCTTTCTTT. This sequence encodes CASRQGMNTEAFF.

V is TRBV29-1 and J is TRBJ2-4; 9 bases are shared with TRBD1. From germline, CDR1 is SQVTM and CDR2 ANQGSEA. The CDR3 loop spans 12 amino acids. After removal of 7 bases from V and 4 bases from J, the junction contained 2 bases not matched to a gene. CDR3 in amino acids: CSAGQGKNIQYF. CDR3 coding DNA: TGCAGCGCCGGACAGGGGAAAAACATTCAGTACTTC.

A few counts support this clone. J is TRBJ1-5 and V is TRBV19; D remains ambiguous. Per germline, CDR1 LNHDA and CDR2 SQIVND (reference sequence). There are 17 residues in the CDR3. V lost 4 bases and J lost 0, with 16 bases in between. CDR3: CASSKFEIRYSNQPQHF. In DNA form, the CDR3 reads TGTGCCAGTAGTAAATTCGAAATTCGCTATAGCAATCAGCCCCAGCATTTT.

This clone was seen only a few times. The J gene is TRBJ2-7, the V gene TRBV18; a possible D gene is TRBD1 (6 bases). The CDR3 runs 14 residues. With 0 bases removed from V and 2 bases from J, the gap between germline ends came to 8 bases. Germline values: CDR1 KGHSH, CDR2 LQKENI. The CDR3: CASSPPRDTYEQYF. CDR3 nucleotides: TGTGCCAGCTCACCACCCAGGGACACCTACGAGCAGTACTTC.

This sequence joins TRBV21-1 and TRBJ1-4; the DNA was not compared with TRBD1, the D call given in the table. TRBV21-1 is annotated as a pseudogene. The CDR3 extends over 18 amino acids. The DNA of the CDR3 is TGTGCCAGCAGCACTCCGGGACACCTACCCCCAACTAATGAAAAACTGTTTTTT. As protein: CASSTPGHLPPTNEKLFF.

V is TRBV9 and J is TRBJ2-3; the D gene is possibly TRBD1 (7 bases). The CDR3 is made up of 14 amino acids. CDR1 and CDR2 from the germline V gene are SGDLS and YYNGEE. V lost 5 bases and J 2 bases, leaving 12 bases between the germline ends. CDR3 amino acids: CASRRDSNTDTQYF. In nucleotides, the CDR3 is TGTGCCAGCAGGCGGGACAGCAACACAGATACGCAGTATTTT.

This chain links TRBV29-1 with TRBJ1-2, with D possibly being TRBD1 (6 bases). Trimming removed 6 bases at V and 6 bases at J, with 8 bases between. Per germline, CDR1 SQVTM and CDR2 ANQGSEA. This CDR3 is 10 amino acids long. CDR3 sequence: CSVQGNGYTF. CDR3 nucleotides: TGCAGCGTACAGGGAAATGGCTACACCTTC.

The rearrangement joins TRBV5-1 to TRBJ2-3; the D is unclear. Germline V gives CDR1 SGHRS, CDR2 YFSETQ. This CDR3 spans 13 amino acids. V lost 7 bases to trimming and J lost 2 bases, with 11 bases between them. As DNA, the CDR3 is TGCGCCAGCTTACTCCTTAACACAGATACGCAGTATTTT. The encoded protein is CASLLLNTDTQYF.

V is TRBV30 and J is TRBJ2-1; D perhaps matches TRBD1 (6 bases). CDR1 is GTSNPN, CDR2 SVGIG, per germline (reference sequence). The CDR3 extends over 15 amino acids. Deletions cut 2 bases from V and 9 bases from J, with 20 bases between. CDR3 region: CAWSPGTPRWAEQFF. The CDR3 DNA is TGTGCCTGGAGTCCCGGGACACCAAGGTGGGCTGAGCAGTTCTTC.

There are a few counts of this clone. This chain links TRBV11-2 with TRBJ2-2; D is unresolved. The V end was cut by 4 bases, the J end by 11 bases, with 11 bases between. CDR1 and CDR2 (germline): SGHAT, FQNNGV. CDR3 size: 12 residues. DNA for the CDR3: TGTGCCAGCAGCTCAGCGCATCCTGAGCTGTTTTTT. Amino acids: CASSSAHPELFF.

This chain joins TRBV30 and TRBJ2-2, with unresolved D. The V end lost 0 bases, the J end lost 7 bases, and 9 bases lay between the germline ends. The CDR3 loop spans 13 amino acids. In germline, CDR1 is GTSNPN, CDR2 SVGIG (reference sequence). Here the CDR3 DNA reads TGTGCCTGGAGTGTCGACATGAGCGGGGAGCTGTTTTTT. Translating gives CAWSVDMSGELFF.

The genes are TRBV30 and TRBJ2-7; 9 nucleotides align to TRBD2. Germline CDR1 and CDR2: GTSNPN and SVGIG (reference sequence). The length of the CDR3 is 12 residues. V lost 7 bases, J lost 3 bases, and 4 bases stayed unmatched. The chain's CDR3 is CASAGGYYEQYF. The CDR3 bases are TGTGCCTCTGCGGGGGGGTACTACGAGCAGTACTTC.

The chain joins TRBV13 to TRBJ2-7; TRBD2 is a possible D gene (5 bases). V lost 6 bases, J lost 6 bases, and 9 bases lay in between. The germline gives CDR1 PRHDT, CDR2 FYEKMQ (reference sequence). This CDR3 has 11 amino acids. The CDR3 nucleotides read TGTGCCAGCAGATTTCGGGGCGAGCAGTACTTC. Residues: CASRFRGEQYF.

The chain is built from TRBV5-1 and TRBJ1-1; a weak D match, TRBD1 (6 bases). V was shortened by 5 bases and J by 1 base, with 12 bases between the two germline ends. CDR3 length equals 14 residues. Germline V gene data show CDR1 as SGHRS and CDR2 as YFSETQ. CDR3 DNA: TGCGCCAGCAGATGGGACATCCAGAACACTGAAGCTTTCTTT. Translated: CASRWDIQNTEAFF.

The rearrangement joins TRBV11-2 to TRBJ1-6, with D perhaps TRBD1 (6 bases). V was pared by 7 bases and J by 10 bases, with 14 bases between. The length of the CDR3 is 13 residues. CDR1 is SGHAT, CDR2 FQNNGV, per germline. CDR3 nucleotides: TGTGCCAGCAAACAGGGAGCATACTCACCCCTCCACTTT. Amino acid sequence: CASKQGAYSPLHF.

The rearrangement links TRBV2 to TRBJ2-5; weak D call: TRBD2 (6 bases). The V end was cut by 6 bases, the J end by 2 bases, with 10 bases between. Germline assignment: CDR1 SNHLY and CDR2 FYNNEI. The CDR3 totals 13 residues. CDR3 coding DNA: TGTGCCAGCAGCGAGGACTATCAAGAGACCCAGTACTTC. This sequence encodes CASSEDYQETQYF.

The chain is built from TRBV19 and TRBJ1-6; D remains ambiguous. The CDR3 has 12 amino acids. V was cut by 5 bases and J by 11 bases, with 10 bases left in between. Germline V CDR1 and CDR2: LNHDA, SQIVND (reference sequence). The DNA for the CDR3 is TGTGCCAGTAGTGCCGCTGTAGCACCCCTCCACTTT. Residues: CASSAAVAPLHF.

This chain uses TRBV5-8 with TRBJ2-5; possibly TRBD2 for D (6 bases). The CDR3 runs to 14 residues. The V and J ends lost 0 bases and 5 bases respectively, with 11 bases between them. Per the germline V gene, CDR1 is SGHTS and CDR2 is YDEGEE. The CDR3 region has the DNA TGTGCCAGCAGCTTGGGGGGACTCAGGGAGACCCAGTACTTC. Its protein product is CASSLGGLRETQYF.

The V gene is TRBV4-1, the J gene TRBJ2-7; 9 nucleotides match TRBD2. This CDR3 region has 16 residues. Trimming removed 0 bases from V and 2 bases from J; junction bases left unmatched: 5. Germline V gene sequence: CDR1 MGHRA, CDR2 YSYEKL. CDR3 nucleotide sequence: TGCGCCAGCAGCCAAGACGAGCGGGGGGTTACCTACGAGCAGTACTTC. It specifies CASSQDERGVTYEQYF.

This clone was seen a handful of times. V is TRBV30 and J is TRBJ1-2; a possible D gene is TRBD1 (6 bases). Germline V gene lookup returns CDR1 GTSNPN and CDR2 SVGIG (reference sequence). The CDR3 has 13 amino acids. The germline V and J ends were trimmed by 3 bases and 7 bases, with 15 bases remaining between them. Written as DNA, the CDR3 is TGTGCCTGGAGCGCGAAAGACAGGAGTGGCTACACCTTC. Its protein product is CAWSAKDRSGYTF.

The V call is TRBV9, the J call TRBJ1-1; no reliable D call. Germline assignment: CDR1 SGDLS and CDR2 YYNGEE. V was shortened by 2 bases and J by 0 bases, with 8 bases between the two germline ends. The length of the CDR3 is 14 residues. The CDR3 sequence is CASSVNNMNTEAFF. For the CDR3, the DNA is TGTGCCAGCAGCGTGAATAACATGAACACTGAAGCTTTCTTT.

This chain connects TRBV15 to TRBJ1-1; 8 bases align to TRBD1. The V segment lost 3 bases and the J segment 12 bases; nucleotides outside the gene matches: 9. Germline V gives CDR1 LNHNV, CDR2 YYDKDF (reference sequence). The CDR3 runs to 13 residues. In DNA form, the CDR3 reads TGTGCCACCAGCAGTTTGCAGGGGGCAGCTACTTTCTTT. Translated: CATSSLQGAATFF.

The genes are TRBV7-8 and TRBJ1-1; D not certain. Germline CDR1 reads SGHVS; CDR2 reads FQNEAQ. V dropped 5 bases and J dropped 3 bases, with 16 bases sitting between them. The CDR3 sequence is 15 residues long. This chain's CDR3 is CASSREVDGDTEAFF. In nucleotides, the CDR3 is TGTGCCAGCAGCCGGGAGGTGGACGGGGACACTGAAGCTTTCTTT.